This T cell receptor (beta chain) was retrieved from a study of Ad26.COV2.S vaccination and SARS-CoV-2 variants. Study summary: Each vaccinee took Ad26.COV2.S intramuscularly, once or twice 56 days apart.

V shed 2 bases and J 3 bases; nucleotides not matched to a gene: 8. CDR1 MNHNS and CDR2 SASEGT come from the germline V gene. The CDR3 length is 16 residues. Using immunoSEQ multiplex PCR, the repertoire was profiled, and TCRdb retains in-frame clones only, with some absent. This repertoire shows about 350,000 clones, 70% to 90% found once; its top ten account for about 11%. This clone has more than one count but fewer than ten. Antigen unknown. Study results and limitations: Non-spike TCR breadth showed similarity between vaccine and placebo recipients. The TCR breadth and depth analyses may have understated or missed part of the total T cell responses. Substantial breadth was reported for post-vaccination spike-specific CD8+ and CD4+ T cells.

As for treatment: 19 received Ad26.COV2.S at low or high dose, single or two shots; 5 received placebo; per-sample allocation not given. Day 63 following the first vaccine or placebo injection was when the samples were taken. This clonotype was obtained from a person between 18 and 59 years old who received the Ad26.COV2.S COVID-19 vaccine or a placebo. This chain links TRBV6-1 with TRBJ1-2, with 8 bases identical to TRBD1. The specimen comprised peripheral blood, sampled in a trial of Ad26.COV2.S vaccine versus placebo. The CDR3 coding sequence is TGTGCCAGCAGTGAACTTACAGGGGGGATAGACTATGGCTACACCTTC. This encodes CASSELTGGIDYGYTF.